The present T cell receptor beta chain was sequenced within a study of cytomegalovirus exposure and HLA in healthy donors. Study-level information: The roughly 130 validation repertoires were reported in a later analysis to have been generated on the same platform as the approximately 700 first-cohort repertoires. General study points: TCR beta chains numbering 150 to 200 were designated cytomegalovirus-associated. The tendency of first-cohort TCR clusters to co-occur in the roughly 130 validation repertoires emerged from a later analysis.

The method was immunoSEQ multiplex PCR; TCRdb's version includes in-frame clones alone and lacks a portion of them. The sample has over 120,000 clones; roughly 90% are singletons. The germline gives CDR1 LNHDA, CDR2 SQIVND (reference sequence). Trimming took off 2 bases at V and 2 bases at J, with 14 bases between the two ends. CDR3 length equals 16 residues. Among the approximately 130 subjects of the validation cohort, separate from the roughly 700-subject first cohort, were the donors. For this clone: What it binds is not known.

This sequence was found in a man between 18 and 29 years old in good health and CMV-seropositive. This chain connects TRBV19 to TRBJ2-3; D may be TRBD2 (7 bases). The sequenced sample was PBMCs. CDR3 DNA sequence: TGTGCCAGTAGTATACACAAGGGGGGGCCCACAGATACGCAGTATTTT. It is translated as CASSIHKGGPTDTQYF.